This T cell receptor (beta chain) was identified during a study of radiotherapy plus CTLA-4 blockade in lung cancer. Study-wide background: Disease control was achieved by roughly 32% of patients, and objective responses by 15% to 20%. Broader study findings: Researchers report tumor-derived TCR clones expanding in blood after radiotherapy plus ipilimumab. Reportedly, early blood T cell clone dynamics best predicted response, with interferon-beta.

CDR3 size: 13 residues. Germline V gives CDR1 SQVTM, CDR2 ANQGSEA. V shed 5 bases and J 5 bases; nucleotides not matched to a gene: 8. Receiving focal radiation plus CTLA-4 blockade with ipilimumab were patients who had chemo-refractory metastatic non-small-cell lung cancer. The assay was immunoSEQ multiplex PCR, and TCRdb's table has in-frame clones only and misses some. This sample has around 45,000 clones; roughly 90% occur once, and the top ten carry almost 8%. Turning to this clone: What it binds is not known.

This TCR came from a human donor with non-small cell lung cancer whose response to radiotherapy plus ipilimumab could not be evaluated. This chain links TRBV29-1 with TRBJ1-1; 7 nucleotides line up with TRBD1. The sequences come from peripheral blood, collected from a patient treated with radiotherapy plus ipilimumab. The CDR3: CSVSTGKITEAFF. The CDR3 bases are TGCAGCGTTTCGACAGGGAAGATAACTGAAGCTTTCTTT.